This TCR beta chain was captured by sequencing in a study of cytomegalovirus exposure and HLA in healthy donors. Overall study results and limits: There were some public TCRs occurring in many donors, but most TCR sequences were rare. With high specificity and sensitivity, the classifier reportedly diagnosed cytomegalovirus status.

Comments on this clone: Its antigen is not known.

The PCR contained 60 Vbeta and 13 Jbeta primers. Assay used: immunoSEQ multiplex PCR; TCRdb lists only in-frame clones, some missing. This table holds about 160,000 clones, roughly four fifths found once. Trimming cost V 3 bases and J 8 bases, with 12 bases left between them. Germline loops: CDR1 SGDLS, CDR2 YYNGEE. The CDR3 has 13 residues. The rearrangement uses TRBV9 and TRBJ2-1; D not certain. The clonotype originates from a man aged 50 to 59 in good health and CMV-seropositive. The specimen was PBMCs. The CDR3 region has the DNA TGTGCCAGCAGCGGAAGTAGTTCATATGAGCAGTTCTTC. It yields the protein CASSGSSSYEQFF.